A single sample gave rise to the 18 T cell receptor beta chains below, sequenced in a study of cytomegalovirus exposure and HLA in healthy donors. Use of 60 Vbeta and 13 Jbeta primers characterized the PCR. Clones were sequenced by immunoSEQ multiplex PCR, and TCRdb holds only the in-frame ones, with some missing. The sample lists about 130,000 clones; about 80% were seen once. Specimen: PBMCs. The receptors stem from a man aged 30 to 39 in good health and CMV-seronegative.

This chain joins TRBV7-2 and TRBJ2-2; a possible D gene is TRBD1 (6 bases). The CDR3 has 14 residues. The V end lost 3 bases, the J end lost 7 bases, and 12 bases lay between the germline ends. Germline-derived CDR1 and CDR2 are SGHTA and FQGNSA. The DNA for the CDR3 is TGTGCCAGCAGCTTGGACCCCAGGGGCGGGGAGCTGTTTTTT. Translating it yields CASSLDPRGGELFF.

This clone was counted a single time. The chain joins TRBV10-3 to TRBJ1-2; the match to TRBD1 covers 9 bases. This CDR3 has 14 amino acids. CDR1 is ENHRY and CDR2 is SYGVKD in the germline V gene. Unmatched junction bases numbered 7, after V lost 9 bases and J lost 2 bases. In DNA, the CDR3 is TGTGCCATTCACCGGGACAGGGACAACTATGGCTACACCTTC. This codes for CAIHRDRDNYGYTF.

J is TRBJ1-1 and V is TRBV28; D gene unclear. CDR1 and CDR2 (germline): MDHEN, SYDVKM. The CDR3 totals 14 residues. V lost 3 bases to trimming and J lost 3 bases, with 11 bases between them. Written as DNA, the CDR3 is TGTGCCAGCAGTTTTCATAGTCAGGACACTGAAGCTTTCTTT. Translation gives CASSFHSQDTEAFF.

The chain joins TRBV7-9 to TRBJ2-5; D gene unclear. This CDR3 is built from 11 residues. Germline V gives CDR1 SEHNR, CDR2 FQNEAQ (reference sequence). The V and J ends lost 4 bases and 7 bases respectively, with 7 bases between them. The CDR3 loop is CASSYRGTQYF. Here the CDR3 DNA reads TGTGCCAGCAGCTACCGCGGGACCCAGTACTTC.

This sequence joins TRBV6-1 and TRBJ2-5; TRBD2 is a possible D gene (6 bases). The DNA matches TRBJ2-7 better at its end, which makes the J call doubtful. CDR3 size: 14 residues. The germline gives CDR1 MNHNS, CDR2 SASEGT. The CDR3 spells CASRGRDLDYEQYF. The CDR3 bases are TGTGCCAGCAGGGGCCGGGACTTAGACTACGAGCAGTACTTC.

V gene TRBV28 combines with J gene TRBJ2-1, with 7 bases matching TRBD2. The CDR3 covers 15 residues. Germline values: CDR1 MDHEN, CDR2 SYDVKM. After removal of 6 bases from V and 1 base from J, the junction contained 6 bases not matched to a gene. The CDR3 loop reads CASRPSGRSYNEQFF. CDR3 DNA: TGTGCCAGCAGGCCTAGCGGACGTTCCTACAATGAGCAGTTCTTC.

J is TRBJ2-1 and V is TRBV7-9; 11 positions agree with TRBD1. Germline CDR1 reads SEHNR; CDR2 reads FQNEAQ (reference sequence). This CDR3 has 14 amino acids. V trimming: 3 bases; J trimming: 9 bases; junction bases outside the gene matches: 4. The CDR3 nucleotides read TGTGCCAGCAGCTTGGACAGGGGGCGAGGTGAGCAGTTCTTC. Its translation is CASSLDRGRGEQFF.

This clone appeared a single time. The genes are TRBV10-3 and TRBJ1-2; D ambiguous. With 8 bases removed from V and 0 bases from J, the gap between germline ends came to 10 bases. This CDR3 spans 13 amino acids. Looked up from germline, CDR1 is ENHRY and CDR2 is SYGVKD. The CDR3 sequence is CAIGGIANYGYTF. The CDR3 coding sequence is TGTGCCATCGGAGGGATAGCTAACTATGGCTACACCTTC.

The chain has TRBV14 and TRBJ2-3; D is ambiguous. Trimming took 4 bases from V and 7 from J, leaving 12 bases between them. The V gene's germline CDR1 is SGHDN and CDR2 FVKESK. This CDR3 is 13 amino acids long. The CDR3 protein is CASSPWSVNTQYF. CDR3 DNA: TGTGCCAGCAGCCCCTGGTCGGTTAATACGCAGTATTTT.

This clone was recorded once. This chain links TRBV28 with TRBJ2-7; D perhaps matches TRBD2 (5 bases). This CDR3 is 14 amino acids long. In germline, CDR1 is MDHEN, CDR2 SYDVKM. V lost 5 bases and J 3 bases, leaving 14 bases between the germline ends. The CDR3 is CASSPREIFYEQYF. The CDR3 DNA sequence: TGTGCCAGCAGTCCCCGGGAAATCTTCTACGAGCAGTACTTC.

CDR3 nucleotide sequence: TGTGCCAGCAGCCCGGGGTGGGGATCTAATGAAAAACTGTTTTTT. Its translation: CASSPGWGSNEKLFF. The chain is built from TRBV6-5 and TRBJ1-4; D gene ambiguous. Germline V CDR1 and CDR2: MNHEY, SVGAGI. The CDR3 loop spans 15 amino acids. Trimming removed 6 bases at V and 3 bases at J, with 14 bases between.

The J gene is TRBJ2-5, the V gene TRBV11-2; D is undetermined. The germline V gene has CDR1 SGHAT and CDR2 FQNNGV. Trimming took off 1 base at V and 5 bases at J, with 5 bases between the two ends. The CDR3 runs to 12 residues. The CDR3 here is CASSLAFETQYF. Here the CDR3 DNA reads TGTGCCAGCAGCTTAGCTTTCGAGACCCAGTACTTC.

The J gene is TRBJ1-1, the V gene TRBV9, with 7 bases identical to TRBD1. Trimming took 4 bases from V and 8 from J; bases not matched to a gene: 8. Germline CDR1 and CDR2: SGDLS and YYNGEE. The CDR3 runs to 13 residues. The chain's CDR3 is CASSTRQGLEAFF. The CDR3 DNA follows: TGTGCCAGCAGCACCCGACAGGGATTGGAAGCTTTCTTT.

To note about this clone: Other nucleotide sequences from this sample produce the same CDR3. The chain combines TRBV5-1 with TRBJ2-7; TRBD2 agrees at 11 bases. In germline, CDR1 is SGHRS, CDR2 YFSETQ. The CDR3 covers 15 residues. V lost 4 bases, J lost 1 base, and 4 bases stayed unmatched. The CDR3 sequence: CASSTGLAGSYEQYF. CDR3 DNA: TGCGCCAGCAGCACTGGACTAGCGGGTTCCTACGAGCAGTACTTC.

This chain joins TRBV7-8 and TRBJ2-5; D gene unclear. V was shortened by 3 bases and J by 6 bases, with 5 bases between the two germline ends. From germline, CDR1 is SGHVS and CDR2 FQNEAQ. CDR3 length: 11 amino acids. CDR3 amino acids: CASSFVQTQYF. The DNA for the CDR3 is TGTGCCAGCAGCTTCGTCCAGACCCAGTACTTC. The whole variable domain, remainder taken from reference TRBV7-8 and TRBJ2-5, is GAGVSQSPRYKVAKRGQDVALRCDPISGHVSLFWYQQALGQGPEFLTYFQNEAQLDKSGLPSDRFFAERPEGSVSTLKIQRTQQEDSAVYLCASSFVQTQYFGPGTRLLVL.

The chain recombines TRBV11-3 with TRBJ2-3; 8 bases line up with TRBD2. The CDR3 contains 14 residues. In germline, CDR1 is SGHNT, CDR2 YENEEA. With V trimmed by 3 bases and J by 5 bases, 4 bases remained unmatched. DNA of the CDR3: TGTGCCAGCAGCTTCAGCGGGAGTGGAGATACGCAGTATTTT. Its protein is CASSFSGSGDTQYF.

Concerning this clone: A much bigger clone sits one base away, suggesting this may be a read error. The chain is built from TRBV11-1 and TRBJ1-3, with D unclear. The V gene's germline CDR1 is SGHAT and CDR2 FQDESV (reference sequence). The CDR3 has 12 amino acids. Trimming removed 5 bases from V and 4 bases from J, with 6 bases in between. The CDR3 region is CASSEQGNTIYF. CDR3 nucleotides: TGTGCCAGCAGCGAACAGGGAAACACCATATATTTT. The variable domain in full, with the rest retrieved from reference TRBV11-1 and TRBJ1-3, is EAEVAQSPRYKITEKSQAVAFWCDPISGHATLYWYRQILGQGPELLVQFQDESVVDDSQLPKDRFSAERLKGVDSTLKIQPAELGDSAMYLCASSEQGNTIYFGEGSWLTVV.

The CDR3 coding sequence is TGTGCCAGCAGTTTAGCGGGACTAGCTTCTCGGACCCAGTACTTC. It yields the protein CASSLAGLASRTQYF. J is TRBJ2-5 and V is TRBV28, with 9 bases matching TRBD2. Germline assignment: CDR1 MDHEN and CDR2 SYDVKM. This CDR3 comprises 15 residues. V was pared by 2 bases and J by 7 bases, with 8 bases of the junction left unmatched.